The 10 T cell receptor beta chains reported below all come from one sample, sequenced in a study of CD8 T cells in ankylosing spondylitis. Their target antigens are unknown. TCRdb reanalysed the 5' RACE reads using MiXCR and keeps one entry per CDR3 protein. In the table there are over 700,000 distinct CDR3 sequences, roughly 19% of which are singletons. General observations from the study: Seemingly characteristic of ankylosing spondylitis blood was a TCR beta motif consisting of about 8 highly homologous variants.

Sequencing was done on a sample of blood, either unsorted or a sorted T cell fraction (not recorded which). The receptors derive from a male donor with ankylosing spondylitis.

The chain employs TRBV12-3 or TRBV12-4 and TRBJ1-4, with a possible D match to TRBD1 (5 bases). V gave up 5 bases and J gave up 4 bases, with 14 bases separating them. The CDR3 totals 15 residues. The CDR3 region is CASSRTGDLNEKLFF. DNA for the CDR3: TGTGCCAGCAGTCGTACAGGTGACCTTAATGAAAAACTGTTTTTT.

A few counts support this clonotype. This chain joins TRBV29-1 and TRBJ2-7, with D possibly being TRBD1 (5 bases). Trimming took 3 bases from V and 3 from J, leaving 9 bases between them. This CDR3 is built from 12 residues. Germline loops: CDR1 SQVTM, CDR2 ANQGSEA. The CDR3 here is CSVEDTIYEQYF. The CDR3 DNA reads as TGCAGCGTTGAGGACACGATCTACGAGCAGTACTTC.

Only a few counts were recorded for this clonotype. The V and J genes are TRBV12-3 or TRBV12-4 and TRBJ2-7; TRBD1 agrees at 7 bases. The trim removed 3 bases at V and 6 bases at J, leaving 8 bases unmatched. The CDR3 has 14 amino acids. The CDR3: CASSLWAGGSEQYF. The DNA of the CDR3 is TGTGCCAGCAGTTTGTGGGCAGGGGGAAGCGAGCAGTACTTC.

This clonotype was observed a few times. The V gene is TRBV30, the J gene TRBJ1-5; weak D call: TRBD1 (5 bases). V was clipped by 1 base and J by 4 bases, with 8 bases between them. Per the germline V gene, CDR1 is GTSNPN and CDR2 is SVGIG (reference sequence). This CDR3 has 13 residues. The CDR3 here is CAWSDRRNQPQHF. DNA for the CDR3: TGTGCCTGGAGTGACAGGCGAAATCAGCCCCAGCATTTT.

This sequence joins TRBV4-3 and TRBJ1-2; 12 bases agree with TRBD1. Germline loops: CDR1 LGHNA, CDR2 YSLEER. The CDR3 loop spans 16 amino acids. The trim removed 0 bases at V and 4 bases at J, leaving 3 bases unmatched. The CDR3 protein is CASSQEGTGGVYGYTF. CDR3 sequence (DNA): TGCGCCAGCAGCCAAGAAGGGACAGGGGGCGTCTATGGCTACACCTTC.

V and J are TRBV29-1 and TRBJ2-7, with D maybe TRBD1 (5 bases). Germline-derived CDR1 and CDR2 are SQVTM and ANQGSEA. The V gene lost 3 bases and the J gene lost 0 bases, with 24 bases spanning the gap. The CDR3 consists of 18 residues. The CDR3 region has the DNA TGCAGCGTTGATGTCTTGGTGGGGCCGCCAAACGACTCCTACGAGCAGTACTTC. This codes for CSVDVLVGPPNDSYEQYF.

J is TRBJ1-1 and V is TRBV5-5; unclear D gene. The CDR3 loop spans 12 amino acids. V lost 4 bases and J 11 bases, leaving 15 bases between the germline ends. Germline V lookup: CDR1 SGHKS, CDR2 YYEKEE (reference sequence). The DNA of the CDR3 is TGTGCCAGCAGCATGGCCCCCTCTGGGGCTTTCTTT. This gives the protein CASSMAPSGAFF.

This clonotype has just a few counts. The CDR3 nucleotides are TGTGCCAGCAGTAGGGAGGGCCGTGGAGATACGCAGTATTTT. Its translation: CASSREGRGDTQYF. The chain combines TRBV27 with TRBJ2-3, with TRBD2 matching 7 bases. V gave up 5 bases and J gave up 5 bases; unmatched junction bases: 7. The length of the CDR3 is 14 residues. Germline CDR1 reads MNHEY; CDR2 reads SMNVEV (reference sequence).

The chain is built from TRBV4-2 and TRBJ2-1; 8 nucleotides agree with TRBD1. The CDR3 sequence is 15 residues long. Trimming cost V 3 bases and J 6 bases; bases outside gene matches: 7. Germline V gene sequence: CDR1 LGHNA, CDR2 YNFKEQ. The CDR3 loop is CASSQRDRSINEQFF. DNA for the CDR3: TGTGCCAGCAGCCAGCGGGACAGGAGCATCAATGAGCAGTTCTTC.

This clonotype was recorded a few times. The chain has TRBV2 and TRBJ1-2; 9 nucleotides agree with TRBD1. The CDR3 is 14 residues long. Germline V gene lookup returns CDR1 SNHLY and CDR2 FYNNEI. V was clipped by 1 base and J by 6 bases; unmatched bases: 3. The CDR3 loop is CASSEVGTGNGYTF. CDR3 nucleotides: TGTGCCAGCAGTGAAGTCGGGACAGGGAATGGCTACACCTTC.